Below, 8 T cell receptor beta chains from the same sample are listed, as sequenced in a study of CD8 T cells in Susac syndrome (dated by TCRdb to 2018 to 2020). Library preparation employed the immunoSEQ multiplex PCR assay. RNA was extracted using the RNeasy kit, and roughly 0.5 to 1 microgram was reverse transcribed with random hexamers. TCRdb reprocessing: public reads trimmed at Q25 with fastp, clones called with MiXCR, in-frame beta chains kept. CDR3 protein duplicates are merged, each entry listing the most common genes and DNA. The sample includes under 200,000 distinct CDR3 sequences, with around 92% observed a single time. 0.08% of the sample lies in the top ten. The sequenced sample was CD4+ T cells from PBMCs. Every receptor here comes from a human donor in good health.

The CDR3 here is CASSLEGTGGNQPQHF. CDR3 bases: TGTGCCAGCAGCTTGGAAGGGACAGGGGGCAATCAGCCCCAGCATTTT. The J gene is TRBJ1-5, the V gene TRBV7-8, with 10 bases matching TRBD1. The CDR3 is 16 amino acids. The V and J ends lost 3 bases and 2 bases, in that order; junction bases with no gene match: 4. CDR1 and CDR2 (germline): SGHVS, FQNEAQ.

V and J are TRBV18 and TRBJ2-7; 9 bases fit TRBD1. The CDR3 contains 15 residues. V lost 2 bases to trimming and J lost 2 bases; unmatched junction nucleotides: 4. Germline assignment: CDR1 KGHSH and CDR2 LQKENI. The DNA for the CDR3 is TGTGCCAGCTCACCAGGACAGGGGCTCACCTACGAGCAGTACTTC. Its protein product is CASSPGQGLTYEQYF.

The chain employs TRBV4-3 and TRBJ1-5; maybe TRBD1 (5 bases). Germline V gene data show CDR1 as LGHNA and CDR2 as YSLEER. The CDR3 runs 17 residues. Trimming pared 0 bases from V and 2 bases from J, leaving 14 bases between. The CDR3 here is CASSQDPQGGGNQPQHF. CDR3 nucleotides: TGCGCCAGCAGCCAAGATCCCCAGGGAGGGGGCAATCAGCCCCAGCATTTT.

The chain combines TRBV13 with TRBJ2-5; TRBD1 matches at 7 bases. This CDR3 is built from 14 residues. Germline V CDR1 and CDR2: PRHDT, FYEKMQ (reference sequence). J lost 5 bases, V lost 5 bases, and 8 bases had no gene match. CDR3 protein: CASSATTGKETQYF. The CDR3 DNA reads as TGTGCCAGCAGCGCCACGACAGGGAAGGAGACCCAGTACTTC.

This chain connects TRBV7-6 to TRBJ2-2; 7 nucleotides agree with TRBD1. CDR3 length: 15 residues. V lost 6 bases and J lost 5; bases outside the gene matches: 9. Looked up from germline, CDR1 is SGHVS and CDR2 is FNYEAQ. Written as DNA, the CDR3 is TGTGCCAGCAGGGATACAGGGGTCCTGACCGGGGAGCTGTTTTTT. This encodes CASRDTGVLTGELFF.

The chain couples TRBV29-1 to TRBJ1-2, with 10 positions matching TRBD1. CDR1 and CDR2 (germline): SQVTM, ANQGSEA. There are 13 residues in the CDR3. Trimming at V came to 5 bases and at J to 6 bases, leaving 6 bases not matched to a gene. In DNA, the CDR3 is TGCAGCGTTATACCGGGACAGGGGCATGGCTACACCTTC. Protein sequence: CSVIPGQGHGYTF.

The rearrangement links TRBV25-1 to TRBJ2-3; tentatively, D is TRBD2 (7 bases). This CDR3 has 16 residues. CDR1 MGHDK and CDR2 SYGVNS come from the germline V gene. V was clipped by 5 bases and J by 2 bases, with 17 bases between them. CDR3 bases: TGTGCCAGCAGTCCCCTAAGGGGGAGGGCCACAGATACGCAGTATTTT. Amino acid sequence: CASSPLRGRATDTQYF.

The gene calls are TRBV20-1 and TRBJ2-7; a weak D match, TRBD1 (6 bases). The CDR3 consists of 14 residues. The V end was cut by 1 base, the J end by 7 bases, with 17 bases between. Germline CDR1 DFQATT, CDR2 SNEGSKA (reference sequence). The CDR3 here is CSARVAGDSGEQYF. The CDR3 region has the DNA TGCAGTGCTAGAGTGGCAGGGGATTCGGGGGAGCAGTACTTC.